The rows below give T cell receptor beta chains drawn from one sample of a study of blood T cell repertoires in COVID-19. Here immunoSEQ multiplex PCR was the method, and the copy in TCRdb shows in-frame clones only, minus some. This table has 110,000 to 150,000 clones, 65% to 90% appearing once. Source material: peripheral blood. The receptor source for this set is a man aged 50-59 years with acute or convalescent COVID-19. Both conserved end residues are part of each CDR3. D genes are given only for firm matches. For some rows the clone size is stated as once, few or many, or as a class when expanded; others skip it.

V	J	size	length	D	CDR3	DNA
TRBV7-9	TRBJ1-4	NA	16	NA	CASSLYGSGKNEKLFF	TGTGCCAGCAGCTTATATGGGTCAGGGAAAAATGAAAAACTGTTTTTT
TRBV4-2	TRBJ1-2	NA	13	NA	CASSQLPTSGYTF	TGTGCCAGCAGCCAACTTCCCACTTCTGGCTACACCTTC
TRBV7-8	TRBJ1-2	NA	14	TRBD1	CASSLTTGDRGYTF	TGTGCCAGCAGCTTAACGACAGGGGACCGTGGCTACACCTTC
TRBV6-5	TRBJ2-5	once	16	TRBD2	CASSYPIAGGLETQYF	TGTGCCAGCAGTTACCCCATAGCGGGGGGACTAGAGACCCAGTACTTC
TRBV29-1	TRBJ2-7	NA	13	TRBD1	CSVAGTVTYEQYF	TGCAGCGTCGCCGGGACAGTTACCTACGAGCAGTACTTC
TRBV19	TRBJ1-6	NA	16	NA	CASSSRPSSYNSPLHF	TGTGCCAGTAGTTCCCGGCCTAGCTCCTATAATTCACCCCTCCACTTT
TRBV5-6	TRBJ2-5	once	13	NA	CASSREGEETQYF	TGTGCCAGCAGCCGAGAGGGGGAAGAGACCCAGTACTTC
TRBV12-3/TRBV12-4	TRBJ1-2	NA	12	NA	CASIPGGPGYTF	TGTGCCAGCATCCCCGGGGGGCCTGGCTACACCTTC
TRBV11-3	TRBJ2-1	few	15	NA	CASSPRQAMGNEQFF	TGTGCCAGCAGCCCAAGACAGGCAATGGGGAATGAGCAGTTCTTC
TRBV5-8	TRBJ2-3	NA	17	NA	CASSLIGLARNTDTQYF	TGTGCCAGCAGCTTGATCGGCCTAGCCCGAAACACAGATACGCAGTATTTT
TRBV10-3	TRBJ1-5	NA	15	NA	CAISESGDSNQPQHF	TGTGCCATCAGTGAGTCAGGGGATAGCAATCAGCCCCAGCATTTT
TRBV29-1	TRBJ1-2	NA	15	NA	CSVAGVGQGNYGYTF	TGCAGCGTTGCTGGAGTGGGACAAGGAAACTATGGCTACACCTTC
TRBV3-1/TRBV3-2	TRBJ1-2	NA	11	TRBD1	CASRTGSGYTF	TGTGCCAGCAGGACAGGGAGCGGCTACACCTTC
TRBV7-9	TRBJ2-7	NA	14	NA	CASSPQGILYEQYF	TGTGCCAGCAGCCCTCAGGGAATACTTTACGAGCAGTACTTC
TRBV30	TRBJ2-7	NA	12	NA	CAWRDNSYEQYF	TGTGCCTGGCGGGACAACTCCTACGAGCAGTACTTC
TRBV6-5	TRBJ1-1	NA	13	TRBD1	CASRSYRGRGAFF	TGTGCCAGCAGATCCTACAGGGGGCGAGGGGCTTTCTTT
TRBV18	TRBJ1-1	NA	13	TRBD1	CASSPITQGEAFF	TGTGCCAGCTCACCGATCACACAGGGGGAAGCTTTCTTT
TRBV10-3	TRBJ2-3	once	15	NA	CAISDTSPRTDTQYF	TGTGCCATCAGTGATACATCCCCACGCACAGATACGCAGTATTTT
TRBV4-2	TRBJ2-1	NA	14	NA	CASSHNFGTFEQFF	TGTGCCAGCAGCCATAACTTCGGGACTTTCGAGCAGTTCTTC
TRBV15	TRBJ1-1	NA	14	NA	CATSRYQAHTEAFF	TGTGCCACCAGCAGATATCAGGCCCACACTGAAGCTTTCTTT
TRBV11-3	TRBJ1-4	once	15	TRBD1	CASSMGQGKQEKLFF	TGTGCCAGCAGCATGGGACAGGGGAAACAGGAAAAACTGTTTTTT
TRBV5-6	TRBJ2-7	NA	16	NA	CASSSGWGPLSYEQYF	TGTGCCAGCAGCAGTGGGTGGGGGCCCCTCTCCTACGAGCAGTACTTC
TRBV30	TRBJ2-1	NA	12	TRBD1	CALNLGGHEQFF	TGTGCCTTGAATTTAGGGGGCCATGAGCAGTTCTTC
TRBV27	TRBJ2-1	NA	12	TRBD2	CASSLAGGEQFF	TGTGCCAGCAGTTTAGCGGGGGGGGAGCAGTTCTTC
TRBV24-1	TRBJ2-1	NA	13	TRBD2	CATGTSGYNEQFF	TGTGCCACCGGGACTAGCGGTTACAATGAGCAGTTCTTC
TRBV5-6	TRBJ2-2	NA	14	NA	CASSDYPNTGELFF	TGTGCCAGCAGCGACTATCCCAACACCGGGGAGCTGTTTTTT
TRBV19	TRBJ2-7	NA	14	TRBD1	CASSIGTATYEQYF	TGTGCCAGTAGTATTGGGACAGCTACCTACGAGCAGTACTTC